The T cell receptor beta chain described here comes from a study of regulatory and conventional T cells in RAG deficiency (TCRdb year 2017). Broadly, across the study: To compare the diversity and composition of the repertoires of Treg, conventional CD4+ and CD8+ T cells between RAG-deficient patients and healthy controls, the study applied high-throughput TCR beta sequencing.

On the study overall, not on this receptor specifically: In Omenn syndrome and CID/AS patients compared with controls, about 98-fold fewer unique TCR beta sequences were detected from Treg cells, versus approximately 9.2-fold fewer for other subsets. For some subjects, some analyses of T-cell subsets were not performed. Shorter CDR3 lengths were found in all patient T-cell subsets, and >75% Treg-Tconv repertoire overlap at nucleotide and amino acid level was observed in Omenn syndrome patients. Compared with control T-cell subpopulations, RAG-deficient patients had much lower Shannon entropy and higher Simpson indices. In Omenn syndrome patients, sorted CD25-high CD127-low cells may represent peripherally activated cells rather than bona fide Treg cells.

This clone was seen just once. Its antigen is currently not known. The input lacks base qualities; no much larger clone sits a single base away. Fewer than ten healthy control donors served as the comparison group for repertoire analyses. Before genomic DNA extraction, CD8+ T cells without CD4 were isolated from blood. Taken from cysteine to phenylalanine, the CDR3 has 15 residues. The only DNA kept is the CDR3, 45 bases in frame from the first base. V lost 0 bases and J lost 4 bases, and the count of bases not matched to a germline gene is 5. Based on the germline V gene (reference sequence), the CDR1 and CDR2 sequences are MNHEY and SMNVEV. Libraries came from the immunoSEQ multiplex PCR assay. Rearranged TCR beta chain products were amplified from the genomic DNA of sorted T-cell subsets and were then sequenced. Per the source publication's procedure: Shannon entropy and Simpson indices were used to quantify the repertoire diversity of productive TCR beta rearrangements. Clonal expansion was assessed by the summed frequency of the 100 most abundant productive TCR beta clonotypes among total reads. A self-reactivity index based on amino acid usage at CDR3beta positions 6 and 7 was applied to the TRB repertoires. Two-way ANOVA was applied to the repertoire analyses, whereas Student t or Mann-Whitney tests were applied to the flow cytometric analyses. TCRdb took over this immuneACCESS table, retaining in-frame rearrangements with V and J assigned. Such tables are incomplete; in checked studies, under half of the missing clones stem from an unresolved V gene, and the remainder is unexplained. V, J and clone size derive from that table, while D and trimming were established from the DNA sequence. Present in this sample are 6,000 to 7,000 clones, around 80% of which were seen just once. In total, the top ten clones hold 13% of the sample.

The sample was also linked to a second study, of regulatory T cells. Taken from the second paper: The multiplex PCR relied on 52 forward TRBV primers and 13 reverse TRBJ primers, and amplification bias was corrected through assay-based and computational methods. Patient repertoires showed restricted unique TRB V-J pairs and skewed V and J gene usage, most marked in regulatory T cells. The study compared T-cell receptor beta repertoires of sorted regulatory, conventional CD4+ and CD8+ T cells in CD3G-deficient patients with those in healthy controls. Peripheral blood mononuclear cells were isolated by Ficoll density separation. CD3+ CD8+ CD4- T cells were isolated using a FACSAria cell sorter. Within the immunoSEQ assay, multiplex PCR amplified rearranged TRB loci from genomic DNA. An Illumina HiSeq platform was used to sequence the TRB amplicons. Custom algorithms error-filtered the raw sequences and aligned the raw sequences to reference gene sequences, after which the immunoSEQ online tools were used for analysis. Frequencies of productive and nonproductive TRB rearrangements were assessed among unique sequences as well as among total sequences. Groups were compared by t tests, Mann-Whitney tests or two-way ANOVA performed in Prism software.

The sample was CD8+ T cells sorted from blood. The sequence derives from a human donor in good health. Recombination joined TRBV27 with TRBJ1-2; the junction holds 7 bases that match TRBD1. The nucleotides are TGTGCCAGCAGTTTATCGGTAACAGGGGTCTATGGCTACACCTTC. This codes for CASSLSVTGVYGYTF.